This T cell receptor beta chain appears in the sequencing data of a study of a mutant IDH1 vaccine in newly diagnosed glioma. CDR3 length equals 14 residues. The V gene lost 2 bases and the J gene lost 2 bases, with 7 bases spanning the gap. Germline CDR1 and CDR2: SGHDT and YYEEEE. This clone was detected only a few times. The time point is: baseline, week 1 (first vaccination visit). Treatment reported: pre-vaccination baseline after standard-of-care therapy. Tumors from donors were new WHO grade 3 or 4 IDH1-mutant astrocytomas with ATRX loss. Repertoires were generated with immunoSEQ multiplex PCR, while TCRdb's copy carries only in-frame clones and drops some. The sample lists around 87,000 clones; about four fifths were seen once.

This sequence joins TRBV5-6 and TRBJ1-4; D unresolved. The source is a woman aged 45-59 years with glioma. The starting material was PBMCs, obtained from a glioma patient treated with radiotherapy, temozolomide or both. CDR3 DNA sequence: TGTGCCAGCAGCTTTGGCCGGACTAATGAAAAACTGTTTTTT. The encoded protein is CASSFGRTNEKLFF.